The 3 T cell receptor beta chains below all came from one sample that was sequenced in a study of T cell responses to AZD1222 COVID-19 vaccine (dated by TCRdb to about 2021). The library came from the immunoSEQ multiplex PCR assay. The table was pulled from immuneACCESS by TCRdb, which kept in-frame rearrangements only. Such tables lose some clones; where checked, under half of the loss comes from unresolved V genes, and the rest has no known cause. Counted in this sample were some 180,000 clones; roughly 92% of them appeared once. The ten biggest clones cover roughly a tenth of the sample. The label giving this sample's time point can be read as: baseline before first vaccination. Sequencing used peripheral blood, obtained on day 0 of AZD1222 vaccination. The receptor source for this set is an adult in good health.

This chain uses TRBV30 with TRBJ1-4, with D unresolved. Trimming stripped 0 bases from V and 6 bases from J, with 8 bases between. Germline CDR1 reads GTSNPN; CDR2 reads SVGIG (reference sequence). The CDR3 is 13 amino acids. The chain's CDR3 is CAWSVRLDEKLFF. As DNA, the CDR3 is TGTGCCTGGAGTGTCAGGTTGGATGAAAAACTGTTTTTT.

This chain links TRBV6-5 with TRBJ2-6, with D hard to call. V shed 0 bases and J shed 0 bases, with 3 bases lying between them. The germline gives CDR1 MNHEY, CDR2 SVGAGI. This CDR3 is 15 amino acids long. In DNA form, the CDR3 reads TGTGCCAGCAGTTACTCGACCTCTGGGGCCAACGTCCTGACTTTC. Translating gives CASSYSTSGANVLTF.

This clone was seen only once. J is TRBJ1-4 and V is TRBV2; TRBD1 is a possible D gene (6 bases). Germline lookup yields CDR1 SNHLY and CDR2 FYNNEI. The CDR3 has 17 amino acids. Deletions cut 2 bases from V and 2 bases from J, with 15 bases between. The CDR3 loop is CASSELGGRRTNEKLFF. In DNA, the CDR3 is TGTGCCAGCAGTGAATTGGGGGGGCGAAGGACTAATGAAAAACTGTTTTTT.